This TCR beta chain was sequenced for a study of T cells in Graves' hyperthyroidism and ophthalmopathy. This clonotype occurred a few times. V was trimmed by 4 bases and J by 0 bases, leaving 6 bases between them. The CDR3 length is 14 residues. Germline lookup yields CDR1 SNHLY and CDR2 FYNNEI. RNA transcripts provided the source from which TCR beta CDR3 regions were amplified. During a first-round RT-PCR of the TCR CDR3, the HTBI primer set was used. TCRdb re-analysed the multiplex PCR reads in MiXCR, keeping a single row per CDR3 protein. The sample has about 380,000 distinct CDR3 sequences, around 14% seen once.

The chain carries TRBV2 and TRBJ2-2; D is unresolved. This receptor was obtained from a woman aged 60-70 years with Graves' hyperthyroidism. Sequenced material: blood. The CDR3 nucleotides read TGTGCCAGCAGTGTTGAGGCGAACACCGGGGAGCTGTTTTTT. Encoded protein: CASSVEANTGELFF. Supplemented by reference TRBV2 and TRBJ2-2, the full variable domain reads EPEVTQTPSHQVTQMGQEVILRCVPISNHLYFYWYRQILGQKVEFLVSFYNNEISEKSEIFDDQFSVERPDGSNFTLKIRSTKLEDSAMYFCASSVEANTGELFFGEGSRLTVL.